The rows below give T cell receptor beta chains drawn from one sample of a study of blood T cell repertoires in COVID-19. Produced via immunoSEQ multiplex PCR; TCRdb's table is partial and in-frame only. The sample holds 150,000 to 200,000 clones, around nine tenths seen once. Specimen: peripheral blood. The receptors originated from a man aged 40-49 years with acute or convalescent COVID-19. CDR3s include the opening cysteine and the closing phenylalanine or tryptophan. The D gene is left open where the match is weak. Only some rows state a clone size, as once, few, many or a class for expanded clones.

clone_size: once
d_call: -
v_call: TRBV6-5
j_call: TRBJ2-3
cdr3_aa: CSIGEGTQYF
cdr3_nt: TGTTCCATCGGGGAAGGTACGCAGTATTTT

clone_size: -
d_call: -
v_call: TRBV30
j_call: TRBJ1-1
cdr3_aa: CAWSVFQGRTEAFF
cdr3_nt: TGTGCCTGGAGTGTATTCCAGGGTCGGACTGAAGCTTTCTTT

clone_size: -
d_call: TRBD1
v_call: TRBV7-8
j_call: TRBJ1-1
cdr3_aa: CASSLAVTGAAEAFF
cdr3_nt: TGTGCCAGCAGCTTAGCCGTAACAGGGGCGGCTGAAGCTTTCTTT

clone_size: -
d_call: -
v_call: TRBV11-2
j_call: TRBJ2-1
cdr3_aa: CASSLVASPRYNEQFF
cdr3_nt: TGTGCCAGCAGCTTAGTGGCCTCACCGCGGTACAATGAGCAGTTCTTC

clone_size: -
d_call: -
v_call: TRBV28
j_call: TRBJ2-7
cdr3_aa: CASQSAGQGREQYF
cdr3_nt: TGTGCCAGCCAATCAGCGGGGCAGGGGAGGGAGCAGTACTTC

clone_size: -
d_call: -
v_call: TRBV7-9
j_call: TRBJ1-2
cdr3_aa: CASSLPGVGGYTF
cdr3_nt: TGTGCCAGCAGCTTACCCGGGGTGGGAGGCTACACCTTC

clone_size: few
d_call: -
v_call: TRBV7-2
j_call: TRBJ1-6
cdr3_aa: CASSLGDSHSPLHF
cdr3_nt: TGTGCCAGCAGCTTGGGTGACTCTCATTCACCCCTCCACTTT

clone_size: -
d_call: TRBD1
v_call: TRBV5-1
j_call: TRBJ2-2
cdr3_aa: CASSAPGRGPGELFF
cdr3_nt: TGCGCCAGCAGCGCGCCGGGCAGGGGGCCCGGGGAGCTGTTTTTT

clone_size: -
d_call: -
v_call: TRBV5-1
j_call: TRBJ1-1
cdr3_aa: CASSLEQILNTEAFF
cdr3_nt: TGCGCCAGCAGCTTAGAACAGATCTTGAACACTGAAGCTTTCTTT

clone_size: -
d_call: TRBD1
v_call: TRBV9
j_call: TRBJ1-5
cdr3_aa: CASSVECGQVNQPQHF
cdr3_nt: TGTGCCAGCAGCGTAGAATGTGGACAGGTCAATCAGCCCCAGCATTTT

clone_size: -
d_call: TRBD1
v_call: TRBV6-1
j_call: TRBJ1-4
cdr3_aa: CASSEATGGGEKLFF
cdr3_nt: TGTGCCAGCAGTGAGGCAACAGGGGGGGGCGAAAAACTGTTTTTT

clone_size: -
d_call: -
v_call: TRBV6-5
j_call: TRBJ1-1
cdr3_aa: CASSSGQENTEAFF
cdr3_nt: TGTGCCAGCAGTTCAGGACAAGAGAACACTGAAGCTTTCTTT

clone_size: -
d_call: -
v_call: TRBV12-3/TRBV12-4
j_call: TRBJ1-1
cdr3_aa: CASSWGAEAFF
cdr3_nt: TGTGCCAGCAGTTGGGGGGCTGAAGCTTTCTTT

clone_size: -
d_call: TRBD2
v_call: TRBV7-2
j_call: TRBJ2-5
cdr3_aa: CASSSHGTSGAEKQETQYF
cdr3_nt: TGTGCCAGCAGCTCCCACGGGACTAGCGGGGCGGAAAAACAAGAGACCCAGTACTTC

clone_size: -
d_call: TRBD2
v_call: TRBV19
j_call: TRBJ2-3
cdr3_aa: CASSIGGGITDTQYF
cdr3_nt: TGTGCCAGTAGTATAGGCGGGGGGATCACAGATACGCAGTATTTT

clone_size: -
d_call: -
v_call: TRBV4-3
j_call: TRBJ1-2
cdr3_aa: CASSQVARDYGYTF
cdr3_nt: TGCGCCAGCAGCCAAGTAGCCCGAGACTATGGCTACACCTTC